These T cell receptor beta chains were read from a single sample in a study of blood T cell repertoires in COVID-19. TCRdb keeps only in-frame clones here, not all; method: immunoSEQ multiplex PCR. The data show tens of thousands of clones, around 74% seen once. Material for sequencing was peripheral blood. These receptors came from a woman older than 75 with acute or convalescent COVID-19. The CDR3 runs from the conserved cysteine through the conserved F or W. Fields, in order: D gene, J gene, clone size, V gene, CDR3 DNA, CDR3 protein. D genes are given only for firm matches. Rows may omit the clone size; those that give it use once, few, many or a size class.

>NA|TRBJ1-1|NA|TRBV15
TGTGCCACCAGCAGAGATAGAGGACACCAGAACACTGAAGCTTTCTTT
CATSRDRGHQNTEAFF
>NA|TRBJ2-3|NA|TRBV7-2
TGTGCCAGCAGTCGGGCCCGGGGAAGCACAGATACGCAGTATTTT
CASSRARGSTDTQYF
>TRBD2|TRBJ2-1|NA|TRBV11-3
TGTGCCAGCAGCTTTCGCCCGGGACTAGCGGCAACCTACAATGAGCAGTTCTTC
CASSFRPGLAATYNEQFF
>TRBD1|TRBJ2-5|NA|TRBV3-1/TRBV3-2
TGTGCCAGCAGCCAAGTGGGACAGGGACAGGGGGAGACCCAGTACTTC
CASSQVGQGQGETQYF
>TRBD1|TRBJ1-6|NA|TRBV28
TGTGCCAGCAGTTCCCTGACAGGGGTCGGATCACCCCTCCACTTT
CASSSLTGVGSPLHF
>NA|TRBJ1-2|few|TRBV12-3/TRBV12-4
TGTGCCAGCAGTCAGGGTGGGGGGGGCTACACCTTC
CASSQGGGGYTF
>NA|TRBJ1-4|NA|TRBV10-2
TGCGCCAGCATGTCACCCCTATCTAATGAAAAACTGTTTTTT
CASMSPLSNEKLFF
>NA|TRBJ1-4|NA|TRBV9
TGTGCCAGCACCAGGGCTGGGGGGGTAAATGAAAAACTGTTTTTT
CASTRAGGVNEKLFF
>TRBD1|TRBJ2-3|NA|TRBV5-8
TGTGCCAGCAGCCCACAGGGGGGCTTCACAGATACGCAGTATTTT
CASSPQGGFTDTQYF
>TRBD1|TRBJ1-1|NA|TRBV27
TGTGCCAGCAGTTGGGGACAGGGCAACACTGAAGCTTTCTTT
CASSWGQGNTEAFF
>NA|TRBJ1-5|many|TRBV6-2/TRBV6-3
TGTGCCAGCAGTCCCCCCGTTGGGGGCGGGAGCAATCAGCCCCAGCATTTT
CASSPPVGGGSNQPQHF
>NA|TRBJ1-6|NA|TRBV10-3
TGTGCCATCAGTCCACAGGGTTATTCACCCCTCCACTTT
CAISPQGYSPLHF
>NA|TRBJ2-5|NA|TRBV28
TGTGCCAGCAGTTACCGACCGGGGGAGACCCAGTACTTC
CASSYRPGETQYF
>NA|TRBJ1-6|NA|TRBV6-5
TGTGCCAGCAGTTACACCCCGACAGGAAATAATTCACCCCTCCACTTT
CASSYTPTGNNSPLHF
>NA|TRBJ1-5|NA|TRBV3-1/TRBV3-2
TGTGCCAGCAGCCGAGTTGGCAATCAGCCCCAGCATTTT
CASSRVGNQPQHF
>TRBD1|TRBJ1-2|NA|TRBV28
TGTGCCAGCAGTTTATACCAGACAGGGCGGATAGCTAACTATGGCTACACCTTC
CASSLYQTGRIANYGYTF
>TRBD1|TRBJ1-1|NA|TRBV7-2
TGTGCCAGCAGCTTAGCGCCATCAGGGGGCGCATCTGAAGCTTTCTTT
CASSLAPSGGASEAFF
>TRBD1|TRBJ1-5|NA|TRBV18
TGTGCCAGCTCACCCGGGACAGATAATCAGCCCCAGCATTTT
CASSPGTDNQPQHF
>NA|TRBJ2-1|few|TRBV11-3
TGTGCCAGCAGCGCCGTGGCAGGGCCTAACAATGAGCAGTTCTTC
CASSAVAGPNNEQFF
>NA|TRBJ2-1|NA|TRBV12-3/TRBV12-4
TGTGCCAGCAGTTTCACTTCGGGCAATGAGCAGTTCTTC
CASSFTSGNEQFF
>NA|TRBJ1-2|NA|TRBV6-5
TGTGCCAGCAGCCATCAACAGGGTCGCGGCTACACCTTC
CASSHQQGRGYTF
>TRBD2|TRBJ2-3|NA|TRBV4-2
TGTGCCAGCAGCCAAAGGCTAGCGGGAGGACTAAGCACAGATACGCAGTATTTT
CASSQRLAGGLSTDTQYF
>TRBD2|TRBJ2-3|NA|TRBV5-1
TGCGCCAGCAGCCCCACTAGCGGGAGTGTAGTTACAGATACGCAGTATTTT
CASSPTSGSVVTDTQYF
>NA|TRBJ2-7|few|TRBV4-1
TGCGCCAGCAGCCAAGTAGAACAGGGAGTGTACGAGCAGTACTTC
CASSQVEQGVYEQYF
>TRBD2|TRBJ2-7|NA|TRBV6-5
TGTGCCAGCAGGACTAGCGGCTTCGAGCAGTACTTC
CASRTSGFEQYF
>NA|TRBJ1-5|NA|TRBV28
TGTGCCAGCAGCCCCAATGCGGTGAATCAGCCCCAGCATTTT
CASSPNAVNQPQHF
>TRBD1|TRBJ2-7|NA|TRBV6-6
TGTGCCAGCAGTTACCCCCCGGGACAGGGGGCTTACGAGCAGTACTTC
CASSYPPGQGAYEQYF
>NA|TRBJ1-1|NA|TRBV10-2
TGCGCCGGCGGGAGTGGGGACACTGAAGCTTTCTTT
CAGGSGDTEAFF
>TRBD2|TRBJ2-3|medium-sized|TRBV18
TGTGCCAGCTCACCACTAGCGGGGCAAATGTCAGACACAGATACGCAGTATTTT
CASSPLAGQMSDTDTQYF
>NA|TRBJ2-2|NA|TRBV14
TGTGCCAGCAGCCGTTTGTCGGGCACCGGGGAGCTGTTTTTT
CASSRLSGTGELFF
>TRBD2|TRBJ2-2|NA|TRBV6-6
TGTGCCAGCAGTTACGGCCTAGCGGCCACCGGGGAGCTGTTTTTT
CASSYGLAATGELFF
>NA|TRBJ1-2|NA|TRBV12-2
TGTGCAAGTCGCTTAGCCCAGTACACCTTC
CASRLAQYTF
>TRBD1|TRBJ1-2|NA|TRBV29-1
TGCAGCGTGCACAGGGGGAGCGGCTACACCTTC
CSVHRGSGYTF
>NA|TRBJ1-5|few|TRBV5-6
TGTGCCAGCAGCTTAGGAGGGACTGATCAGCCCCAGCATTTT
CASSLGGTDQPQHF
>TRBD2|TRBJ2-5|NA|TRBV28
TGTGCCAGCAATTCTCCAGGGCGGGGGACGGAGACCCAGTACTTC
CASNSPGRGTETQYF
>TRBD2|TRBJ2-7|NA|TRBV19
TGTGCCAGTAGTCCCCACTTTAGCGGGAGAGGCTACGAGCAGTACTTC
CASSPHFSGRGYEQYF
>TRBD1|TRBJ2-2|NA|TRBV6-5
TGTGCCAGCAGTTGGACAGGGGGCAGTACCGGGGAGCTGTTTTTT
CASSWTGGSTGELFF
>NA|TRBJ1-3|NA|TRBV5-1
TGCGCCAGCAGCCCGTCGATAGGAGCTTCTGGAAACACCATATATTTT
CASSPSIGASGNTIYF
>TRBD1|TRBJ2-7|NA|TRBV3-1/TRBV3-2
TGTGCCAGCAGCCAAGTGTCGGGACAGGGCCACGAGCAGTACTTC
CASSQVSGQGHEQYF
>TRBD1|TRBJ1-2|few|TRBV6-5
TGTGCCAGCAGTTACGACAGGGCGTATGGCTACACCTTC
CASSYDRAYGYTF
>TRBD2|TRBJ2-1|NA|TRBV10-1
TGCGCCAGCAGATCGGGGACTAGCGGGAGGGCCAACTACAATGAGCAGTTCTTC
CASRSGTSGRANYNEQFF
>TRBD1|TRBJ1-6|NA|TRBV30
TGTGCCTGGAGTGTACGACAGGGTGATTCACCCCTCCACTTT
CAWSVRQGDSPLHF
>TRBD1|TRBJ1-2|NA|TRBV4-1
TGCGCCAGCAGCAAGTTAACCGGGACAGGGGGCGGCGGTAACTATGGCTACACCTTC
CASSKLTGTGGGGNYGYTF
>TRBD1|TRBJ1-1|NA|TRBV4-2
TGTGCCAGCAGCCAAGCCCAAGGACAGGGGAACACTGAAGCTTTCTTT
CASSQAQGQGNTEAFF
>TRBD2|TRBJ2-1|NA|TRBV15
TGTGCCACCAGCAGAGGAGCGGGGGGCTCCTACAATGAGCAGTTCTTC
CATSRGAGGSYNEQFF